The 11 T cell receptor beta chains below come from one sample, sequenced in a study of T cell repertoires in cytomegalovirus infection. TCRdb recomputed calls from the reads with MiXCR, one row per CDR3 protein. The profile shows 450,000 to 600,000 distinct CDR3 sequences, approximately 42% of them singletons. Their antigens are not known. The source was cultured PBMCs, collected from culture after CMV antigen stimulation. The receptor source for this set is a human donor in good health (CMV status not recorded). Some clones in this sample may be carry-over from other donors' samples.

This chain uses TRBV5-3 with TRBJ2-1; no clear D. TRBV5-3 has ORF status, its function being uncertain. Trimming removed 8 bases from V and 3 bases from J, with 12 bases in between. The length of the CDR3 is 13 residues. The CDR3 reads CARAPGLYNEQFF. The CDR3 nucleotides are TGTGCCAGGGCGCCGGGCCTCTACAATGAGCAGTTCTTC.

The chain couples TRBV12-3 or TRBV12-4 to TRBJ1-6; D call uncertain. The CDR3 has 18 residues. V was cut by 5 bases and J by 4 bases, with 21 bases left in between. CDR3 in DNA: TGTGCCAGCAGTCCGATGGGAGTGGGCTGGGAATATAATTCACCCCTCCACTTT. This sequence encodes CASSPMGVGWEYNSPLHF.

This clonotype occurred a few times. This rearrangement joins TRBV14 to TRBJ2-2; TRBD2 aligns across 7 bases. The CDR3 is made up of 17 amino acids. Germline lookup yields CDR1 SGHDN and CDR2 FVKESK. Trimming cost V 0 bases and J 5 bases; bases outside gene matches: 9. CDR3 bases: TGTGCCAGCAGCCAAGATGTAGGACTAGTGGGAACCGGGGAGCTGTTTTTT. This codes for CASSQDVGLVGTGELFF.

This sequence joins TRBV20-1 and TRBJ2-1; 7 bases map to TRBD2. V shed 4 bases, J shed 8 bases, and the junction held 8 bases outside the gene matches. Looked up from germline, CDR1 is DFQATT and CDR2 is SNEGSKA (reference sequence). CDR3 length equals 13 residues. CDR3 DNA: TGCAGTGCTAACCGGGACTACGAAGATGAGCAGTTCTTC. This codes for CSANRDYEDEQFF.

This chain connects TRBV7-2 to TRBJ2-1, with 7 bases aligning to TRBD2. Per germline, CDR1 SGHTA and CDR2 FQGNSA. The CDR3 has 14 amino acids. Trimming at V came to 5 bases and at J to 8 bases, leaving 9 bases not matched to a gene. This CDR3 reads CASSTGTMSYEQFF. The CDR3 DNA reads TGTGCCAGCAGCACCGGGACTATGAGCTATGAGCAGTTCTTC.

The rearrangement uses TRBV29-1 and TRBJ2-5; D is unresolved. In germline, CDR1 is SQVTM, CDR2 ANQGSEA. This CDR3 is 11 amino acids long. V lost 8 bases, J lost 4 bases, and 11 bases lay in between. CDR3 DNA sequence: TGCAGCACTGTCAAGTCAGAGACCCAGTACTTC. This gives the protein CSTVKSETQYF.

This clonotype was seen a few times. The chain combines TRBV4-2 with TRBJ1-5; D perhaps matches TRBD1 (5 bases). Germline CDR1 is LGHNA and CDR2 is YNFKEQ. The CDR3 extends over 18 amino acids. The V end lost 0 bases, the J end lost 2 bases, and 17 bases lay between the germline ends. CDR3 DNA sequence: TGTGCCAGCAGCCAAGATCCTCTCGGGGGAATGGGCAATCAGCCCCAGCATTTT. It translates to CASSQDPLGGMGNQPQHF.

There are a few counts of this clonotype. This chain joins TRBV7-6 and TRBJ2-1; TRBD2 aligns across 8 bases. CDR3 length: 16 amino acids. CDR1 is SGHVS, CDR2 FNYEAQ, per germline. J lost 10 bases, V lost 4 bases, and 15 bases had no gene match. The CDR3 DNA reads as TGTGCCAGCAGCTCCCCCGGGGGACTAGGGGTTATCGAGCAGTTCTTC. It translates to CASSSPGGLGVIEQFF. The full variable domain, rest sourced from reference TRBV7-6 and TRBJ2-1, is GAGVSQSPRYKVTKRGQDVALRCDPISGHVSLYWYRQALGQGPEFLTYFNYEAQQDKSGLPNDRFSAERPEGSISTLTIQRTEQRDSAMYRCASSSPGGLGVIEQFFGPGTRLTVL.

The chain carries TRBV15 and TRBJ2-1, with 9 bases aligning to TRBD1. Germline V gene lookup returns CDR1 LNHNV and CDR2 YYDKDF (reference sequence). The CDR3 runs to 15 residues. The trim removed 5 bases at V and 5 bases at J, leaving 7 bases unmatched. This CDR3 is CATSVRQGENNEQFF. CDR3 in DNA: TGTGCCACCAGCGTAAGACAGGGGGAAAACAATGAGCAGTTCTTC.

J is TRBJ1-5 and V is TRBV15, with D perhaps matching TRBD1 (5 bases). V lost 5 bases to trimming and J lost 0 bases, with 14 bases between them. Germline CDR1 and CDR2: LNHNV and YYDKDF (reference sequence). There are 16 residues in the CDR3. DNA for the CDR3: TGTGCCACCAGCGAAACAACGACAGATAGCAATCAGCCCCAGCATTTT. Protein product: CATSETTTDSNQPQHF. Combining the CDR3 with reference TRBV15 and TRBJ1-5 gives the whole variable domain DAMVIQNPRYQVTQFGKPVTLSCSQTLNHNVMYWYQQKSSQAPKLLFHYYDKDFNNEADTPDNFQSRRPNTSFCFLDIRSPGLGDTAMYLCATSETTTDSNQPQHFGDGTRLSIL.

This sequence joins TRBV6-2 or TRBV6-3 and TRBJ1-1, with a weak D call TRBD1 (5 bases). The V gene's germline CDR1 is MNHEY and CDR2 SVGEGT. The CDR3 length is 13 residues. V lost 5 bases and J lost 5, with 12 bases in between. In DNA form, the CDR3 reads TGTGCCAGCAGTAGATCAGGGTTGACTGAAGCTTTCTTT. Amino acid sequence: CASSRSGLTEAFF.